This entry features one T cell receptor beta chain sequence. This sample was taken from a study of OX40 agonist ivuxolimab in advanced cancers. Study at large: Ivuxolimab is a fully human IgG2 antibody that activates OX40 (CD134).

Measured with immunoSEQ multiplex PCR; TCRdb has only the in-frame clones, and not every one. The sample consists of 25,000 to 35,000 clones, approximately 90% of them appearing once. The CDR3 runs 14 residues. V was cut by 3 bases and J by 4 bases, with 10 bases left in between. Germline CDR1 is MNHNS and CDR2 is SASEGT. The starting material was CD4+ or CD8+ T cells sorted from blood, obtained in a trial of the OX40 agonist ivuxolimab. This chain links TRBV6-1 with TRBJ2-1; either TRBD1 or TRBD2 may supply D (5 bases each). This TCR was sampled from an adult with an advanced solid tumor such as melanoma, head and neck, liver or kidney cancer. In nucleotides, the CDR3 is TGTGCCAGCAGTGACATGGGGGATTACAATGAGCAGTTCTTC. Amino acid sequence: CASSDMGDYNEQFF.